This T cell receptor (beta chain) was sequenced for a study of identical twins. Whole-study findings and limits: Conclusions were based on cross-sectional statistical analysis, without following the same donors. Alpha sequences out of frame and shared by twins had excess low generation probability. Cord blood's abundant beta clonotypes had fewer insertions, unlike memory repertoires.

The ends were cut back, 1 base at V and 5 bases at J, with 7 bases in the middle. CDR1 is MGHDK and CDR2 is SYGVNS in the germline V gene. The CDR3 is 13 amino acids. Via MiXCR, TCRdb re-called the 5' RACE reads, giving one row per CDR3 protein. The repertoire holds hundreds of thousands of distinct CDR3 sequences, 8.6% seen once, with 0.75% to 1% in the top ten. As concerns this clonotype: Its antigen is unidentified.

In addition, the sample was reused for a study of yellow fever vaccine responses in identical twins.

The sequenced sample was PBMCs. This chain uses TRBV25-1 with TRBJ2-3; TRBD2 might be the D (5 bases). This sequence was found in a woman in her late teens or twenties in good health. Here the CDR3 DNA reads TGTGCCAGCAGTGAATGGGCGGGAGATACGCAGTATTTT. This translates into CASSEWAGDTQYF. Supplemented by reference TRBV25-1 and TRBJ2-3, the full variable domain reads EADIYQTPRYLVIGTGKKITLECSQTMGHDKMYWYQQDPGMELHLIHYSYGVNSTEKGDLSSESTVSRIRTEHFPLTLESARPSHTSQYLCASSEWAGDTQYFGPGTRLTVL.